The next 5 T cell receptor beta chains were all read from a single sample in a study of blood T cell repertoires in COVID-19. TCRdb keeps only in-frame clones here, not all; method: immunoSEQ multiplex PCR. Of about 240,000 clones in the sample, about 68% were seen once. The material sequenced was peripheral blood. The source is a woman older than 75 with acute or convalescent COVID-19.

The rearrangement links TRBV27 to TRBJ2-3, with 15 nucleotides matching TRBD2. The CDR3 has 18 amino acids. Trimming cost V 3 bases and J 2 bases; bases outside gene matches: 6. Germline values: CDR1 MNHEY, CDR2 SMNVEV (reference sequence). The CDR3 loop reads CASSFKGLAGGNTDTQYF. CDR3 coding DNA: TGTGCCAGCAGTTTTAAAGGACTAGCGGGAGGGAACACAGATACGCAGTATTTT.

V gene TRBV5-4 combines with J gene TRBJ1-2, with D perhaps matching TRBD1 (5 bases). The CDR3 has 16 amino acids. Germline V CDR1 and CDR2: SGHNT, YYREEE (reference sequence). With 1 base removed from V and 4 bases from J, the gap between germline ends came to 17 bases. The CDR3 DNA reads TGTGCCAGCAGCTTGAGCCAGGGAATTCAATCCTATGGCTACACCTTC. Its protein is CASSLSQGIQSYGYTF.

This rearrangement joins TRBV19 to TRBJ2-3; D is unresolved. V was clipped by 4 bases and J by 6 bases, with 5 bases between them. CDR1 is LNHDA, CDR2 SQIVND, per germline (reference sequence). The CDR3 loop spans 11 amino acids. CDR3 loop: CASSTLDTQYF. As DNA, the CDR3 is TGTGCCAGTAGTACGTTGGATACGCAGTATTTT.

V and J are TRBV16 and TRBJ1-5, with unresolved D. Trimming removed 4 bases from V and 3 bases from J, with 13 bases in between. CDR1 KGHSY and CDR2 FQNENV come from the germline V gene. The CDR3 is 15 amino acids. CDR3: CASSRPGGINQPQHF. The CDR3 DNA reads TGTGCCAGCAGCCGGCCCGGAGGCATCAATCAGCCCCAGCATTTT.

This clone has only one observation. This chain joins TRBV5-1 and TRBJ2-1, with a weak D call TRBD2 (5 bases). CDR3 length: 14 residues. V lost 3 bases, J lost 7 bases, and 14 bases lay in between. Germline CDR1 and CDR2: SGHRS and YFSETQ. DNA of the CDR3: TGCGCCAGCAGCTCCATAAGTTCGGGAAATGAGCAGTTCTTC. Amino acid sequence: CASSSISSGNEQFF.